The following is a TCR beta chain sequence with its context. This specimen includes other DNA sequences encoding the same CDR3. The data derive from a study of blood T cell repertoires in COVID-19. The cohort comprised adults aged roughly 18 to 95 years residing in approximately 25 US areas. Repertoires were generated with immunoSEQ multiplex PCR, while TCRdb's copy carries only in-frame clones and drops some. The data contain around 480,000 clones, approximately 86% of them seen just once; the ten biggest clones take up under 0.75%. V lost 0 bases to trimming and J lost 7 bases; unmatched junction nucleotides: 0. The CDR3 totals 13 residues. CDR1 and CDR2 (germline): LNHNV, YYDKDF (reference sequence).

The rearrangement joins TRBV15 to TRBJ1-5; 7 bases map to TRBD1. The sequenced sample was PBMCs or T cells enriched from blood (not recorded which). This clonotype originated in a woman aged 18-35 years who had recovered from COVID-19. CDR3 protein: CATSRDRGQPQHF. The CDR3 DNA reads as TGTGCCACCAGCAGAGACAGGGGGCAGCCCCAGCATTTT.